This T cell receptor beta chain was profiled in a study of T cells in Graves' hyperthyroidism and ophthalmopathy (dated by TCRdb to the late 2010s). Regarding the complete study: To identify TCR V-J signatures that set the groups apart, the researchers used a discovery cohort of 90 to 100 patients, made up of some 41 with Graves' ophthalmopathy and 57 with stable Graves' hyperthyroidism. According to the paper, TCR Vbeta CDR3 sequencing was carried out on roughly 130 peripheral blood samples, which came from fewer than 50 ophthalmopathy, 75 to 80 hyperthyroidism and about 17 progressor patients. The roughly 100 discovery patients were randomly split 7:3 into training and test sets. The study also compared thyroid tissue and blood T-cell repertoires from a handful of Graves' hyperthyroidism patients. Whether ophthalmopathy could be predicted prospectively was tested in an independent validation cohort made up of fewer than 20 hyperthyroidism patients plus 17 patients who later progressed to ophthalmopathy. Following sampling, methimazole starting at 30 mg daily was given to hyperthyroidism patients, and high-dose intravenous methylprednisolone was given to ophthalmopathy patients.

Spanning cysteine to phenylalanine, the CDR3 consists of 14 amino acids. The read is trimmed to its CDR3 DNA, 42 bases read in frame from base 1. CDR1 and CDR2 were assigned from the germline V gene (reference sequence) as SEHNR and FQNEAQ. The junction shows trimming of 4 bases on V and 3 bases on J, plus 13 bases between the germline ends. On the study overall, not on this receptor specifically: No statistical method was used to set the sample size in advance, and investigators knew the group allocation. Most expanded thyroid clonotypes (frequency above 0.001) were also detected in blood, suggesting blood repertoires may reflect thyroid immune responses. In validation, the model predicted progression to ophthalmopathy with 55% to 71% sensitivity and less than 80% specificity, a median of 6.5 months before onset. In cross-validation, a model built on a 13 V-J signature told ophthalmopathy apart from stable hyperthyroidism with under 90% sensitivity and roughly 83% specificity, and in testing the same model reached 80%/75%.

Exclusion was applied to patients with uncontrolled infections, other autoimmune diseases, pregnancy or lactation. Diagnoses relied on clinical symptoms, serum thyroxine and TRAb, thyroid ultrasound and orbital computed tomography. Total RNA was extracted with Trizol reagent, and quality was checked on an Agilent 2100 Bioanalyzer. Points on this clonotype: The target of this receptor is not known. Qualities for individual bases were not recorded, and no much larger clone is one base off.

Amplification of TCR beta CDR3 regions was carried out from RNA transcripts. For the first round of RT-PCR on the TCR CDR3, the HTBI primer set was used together with the Qiagen OneStep RT-PCR kit. Libraries were constructed in a second round of multiplex PCR, after which size selection and purification were performed. The libraries were sequenced on an Illumina HiSeq2000 using paired-end 100 bp reads. For the original study's pipeline: Raw data were processed with SOAPnuke, discarding reads with adapters, uncalled bases, mean Phred below 15, or no exact constant-primer or identifier match. High-quality paired reads were merged with COPE v1.2.5, and unique nucleotide sequences were defined as clonotypes. MiTCR v1.1 was used to align the clonotypes against IMGT TRBV, TRBD and TRBJ reference segments. The analysis included only V-J combinations with a frequency above 0.0001, which together covered roughly 99% of the repertoires. The TCS score was defined as F50 (clonal expansion) divided by E x V (chaos), with BLOSUM62-based TCRdist calculated between CDR3 peptides within each V-J. Welch's t-statistics and random forest reduced around 550 V-J features to 13, which were used in a naive Bayes classifier (R e1071). The Morisita-Horn index was used to measure how similar the thyroid and blood repertoires were. TCRdb trimmed public reads at Q25 via fastp, called clones via MiXCR and kept in-frame beta chains. Entries that share a CDR3 protein sequence are merged under the most common genes and DNA. The V and J calls reflect TCRdb's pipeline rather than the authors' work. This sample gives 480,000 or so distinct CDR3 sequences in total; over 45% of them show up just once. Of the sample, around 47% is held by the ten largest clones.

This chain joins TRBV7-9 to TRBJ2-7; the D gene is perhaps TRBD1, on 5 matching bases. Specimen: peripheral blood or thyroid tissue (not recorded which). The receptor comes from an adult woman with Graves' disease, either hyperthyroidism or ophthalmopathy (not recorded which). Here the CDR3 is given as CASSSLIGDYEQYF. The nucleotides are TGTGCCAGCAGCTCCTTGATAGGGGACTACGAGCAGTACTTC.